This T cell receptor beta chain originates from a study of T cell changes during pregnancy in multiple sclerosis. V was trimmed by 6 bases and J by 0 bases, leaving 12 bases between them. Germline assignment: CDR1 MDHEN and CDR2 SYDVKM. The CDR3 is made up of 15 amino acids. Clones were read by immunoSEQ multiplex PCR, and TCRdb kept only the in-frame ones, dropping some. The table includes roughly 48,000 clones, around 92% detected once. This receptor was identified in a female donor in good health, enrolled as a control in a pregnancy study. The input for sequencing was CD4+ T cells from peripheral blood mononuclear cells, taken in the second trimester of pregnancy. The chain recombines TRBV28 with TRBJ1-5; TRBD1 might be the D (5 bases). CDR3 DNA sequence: TGTGCCAGCAGGGCAGGGATTCGTAGCAATCAGCCCCAGCATTTT. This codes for CASRAGIRSNQPQHF.